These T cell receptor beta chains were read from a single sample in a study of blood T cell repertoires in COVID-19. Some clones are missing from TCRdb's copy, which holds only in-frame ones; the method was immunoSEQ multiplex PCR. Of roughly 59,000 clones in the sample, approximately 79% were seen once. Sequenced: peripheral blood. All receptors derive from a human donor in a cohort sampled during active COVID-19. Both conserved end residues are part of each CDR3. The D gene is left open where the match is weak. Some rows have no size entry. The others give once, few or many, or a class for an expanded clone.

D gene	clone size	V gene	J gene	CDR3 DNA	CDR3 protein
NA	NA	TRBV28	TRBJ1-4	TGTGCCAGCAGTTTAGCAGGGTTCGCAACTAATGAAAAACTGTTTTTT	CASSLAGFATNEKLFF
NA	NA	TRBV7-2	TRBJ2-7	TGTGCCAGCAAGGCGGGCGGTAGCTCCTACGAGCAGTACTTC	CASKAGGSSYEQYF
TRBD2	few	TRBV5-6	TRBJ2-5	TGTGCCAGCAGCTTGGTTCCGGGAGGCCTAGCTCTGGGCCCGGAGACCCAGTACTTC	CASSLVPGGLALGPETQYF
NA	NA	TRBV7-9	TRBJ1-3	TGTGCCAGCAACCCGTCGGGGAAAGGAAACACCATATATTTT	CASNPSGKGNTIYF
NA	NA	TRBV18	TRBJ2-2	TGTGCCAGCTCAATCACCGGGTCAGTCAACGGGGAGCTGTTTTTT	CASSITGSVNGELFF
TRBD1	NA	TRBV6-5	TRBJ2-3	TGTGCCAGCAGTCCGCGACAGGGGGAGGATACGCAGTATTTT	CASSPRQGEDTQYF
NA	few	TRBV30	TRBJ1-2	TGTGCCTGGAGTGTACCCAGGCTGAACTATGGCTACACCTTC	CAWSVPRLNYGYTF
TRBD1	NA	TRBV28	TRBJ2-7	TGTGCCAGCAGTTTTGGGACAGGAAACTCCTACGAGCAGTACTTC	CASSFGTGNSYEQYF
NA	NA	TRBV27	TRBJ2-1	TGTGCCAGCAGTCGGGCCGGACAGAAGCAGTTCTTC	CASSRAGQKQFF
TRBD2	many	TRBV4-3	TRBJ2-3	TGCGCCAGCAGCCGACTCCTAGCGGGAGGCTCTGGCACAGATACGCAGTATTTT	CASSRLLAGGSGTDTQYF
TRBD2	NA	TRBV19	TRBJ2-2	TGTGCCAGTAGTATCCCGACTAGCGGGCGTACGTACACCGGGGAGCTGTTTTTT	CASSIPTSGRTYTGELFF
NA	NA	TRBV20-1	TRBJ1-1	TGCAGTGCTAGTGACCCACAGGGTTTTGAAGCTTTCTTT	CSASDPQGFEAFF
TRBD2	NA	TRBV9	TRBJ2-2	TGTGCCAGCAGCCGGGGGGGAACCGGGGAGCTGTTTTTT	CASSRGGTGELFF
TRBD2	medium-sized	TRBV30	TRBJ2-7	TGTGCCTGGGCGGGAGATCAGCAGTACTTC	CAWAGDQQYF
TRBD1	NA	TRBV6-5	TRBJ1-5	TGTGCCAGCAAACCAGACCAGACAGGGCATCAGCCCCAGCATTTT	CASKPDQTGHQPQHF
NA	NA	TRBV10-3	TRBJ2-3	TGTGCCATGCGGACAGACGGAGATACGCAGTATTTT	CAMRTDGDTQYF
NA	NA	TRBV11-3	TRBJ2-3	TGTGCCAGCAGCTTAACTAGCTCCACAGATACGCAGTATTTT	CASSLTSSTDTQYF
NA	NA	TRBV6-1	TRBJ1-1	TGTGCCAGCAGTGAAGGCCAGGTAGACACTGAAGCTTTCTTT	CASSEGQVDTEAFF
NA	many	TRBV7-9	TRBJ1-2	TGTGCCAGCAGCCCGGTGAGGGATGCCTATGGCTACACCTTC	CASSPVRDAYGYTF
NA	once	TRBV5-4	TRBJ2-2	TGTGCCAGCAGCTTTGGGGGACTGAACACCGGGGAGCTGTTTTTT	CASSFGGLNTGELFF
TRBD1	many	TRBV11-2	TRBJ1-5	TGTGCCAGCAGCTTAGCCGGGACAGGGACTGGCAATCAGCCCCAGCATTTT	CASSLAGTGTGNQPQHF
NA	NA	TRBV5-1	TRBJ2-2	TGCGCCAGCAGCTTATCGACAGAAGATCCCGGGGAGCTGTTTTTT	CASSLSTEDPGELFF
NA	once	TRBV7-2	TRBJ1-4	TGTGCCAGCAGTCCGGCGGGCTTTAATGAAAAACTGTTTTTT	CASSPAGFNEKLFF
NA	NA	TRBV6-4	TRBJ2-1	TGTGCCAGCAGAACGGAGATCTCTGTCAATGAGCAGTTCTTC	CASRTEISVNEQFF
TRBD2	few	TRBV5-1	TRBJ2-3	TGCGCCAGCAAGGCTAGCGGGGGCGATACGCAGTATTTT	CASKASGGDTQYF
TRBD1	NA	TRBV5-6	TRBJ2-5	TGTGCCAGCAGCTTGGCAGGGGGTTACCAAGAGACCCAGTACTTC	CASSLAGGYQETQYF
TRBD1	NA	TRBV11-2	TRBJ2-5	TGTGCCAGCAGCAAGGACAGGGGGGAGACCCAGTACTTC	CASSKDRGETQYF
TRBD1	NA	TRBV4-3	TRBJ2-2	TGCGCCAGCGGGCGACGGGACAGGGGGCTCGGGGAGCTGTTTTTT	CASGRRDRGLGELFF
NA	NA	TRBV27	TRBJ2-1	TGTGCCAGCAGTTTATTGGGAGCGATTGAGCAGTTCTTC	CASSLLGAIEQFF
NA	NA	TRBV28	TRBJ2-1	TGTGCCAGCAGTTCTCCGACTAGTTTAGGAGTAGATGAGCAGTTCTTC	CASSSPTSLGVDEQFF
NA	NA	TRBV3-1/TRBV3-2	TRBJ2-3	TGTGCCAGCAGTCCCGCGACTAATACAGATACGCAGTATTTT	CASSPATNTDTQYF
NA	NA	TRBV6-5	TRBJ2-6	TGTGCCAGCAGGGTCGGGTTCTCTGGGGCCAACGTCCTGACTTTC	CASRVGFSGANVLTF
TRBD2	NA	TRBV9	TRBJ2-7	TGTGCCAGCAGCGTAGTTTCGGGAGGCCCCTCCTACGAGCAGTACTTC	CASSVVSGGPSYEQYF
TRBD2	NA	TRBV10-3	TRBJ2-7	TGTGCCATCAGTGATCAATACGGGGGGGGCTCCTACGAGCAGTACTTC	CAISDQYGGGSYEQYF
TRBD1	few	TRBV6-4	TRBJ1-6	TGTGCCAGCAGCCAGACAGGGGAAAGTTCACCCCTCCACTTT	CASSQTGESSPLHF
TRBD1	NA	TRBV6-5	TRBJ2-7	TGTGCCAGCAGGGCCGGGACAGGAGCCTACGAGCAGTACTTC	CASRAGTGAYEQYF
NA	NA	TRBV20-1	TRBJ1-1	TGCAGTTTTAGGGGTATTACTGAAGCTTTCTTT	CSFRGITEAFF
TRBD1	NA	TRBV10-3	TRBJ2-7	TGTGCCATCAGGAACCGGGACAGATCCTACGAGCAGTACTTC	CAIRNRDRSYEQYF
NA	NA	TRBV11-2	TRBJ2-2	TGTGCCAGCAGCTTAGTGTCCGCCGGGGAGCTGTTTTTT	CASSLVSAGELFF
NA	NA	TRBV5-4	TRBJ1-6	TGTGCCAGCAGCTTTAACGGACAGAATAATTCACCCCTCCACTTT	CASSFNGQNNSPLHF
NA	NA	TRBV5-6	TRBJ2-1	TGTGCCAGCAGCCGGCCGAGGGCGGCCTACAATGAGCAGTTCTTC	CASSRPRAAYNEQFF
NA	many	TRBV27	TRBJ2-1	TGTGCCAGCAGTAGCTGGGCCGTGAACTCCAATGAGCAGTTCTTC	CASSSWAVNSNEQFF
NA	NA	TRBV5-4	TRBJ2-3	TGTGCCAGCAGCCGGCTACCGGGAGACTTGGATACGCAGTATTTT	CASSRLPGDLDTQYF
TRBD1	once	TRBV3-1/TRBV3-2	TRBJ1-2	TGTGCCAGCAGCGACTCGACAGGGGTAGGCTACACCTTC	CASSDSTGVGYTF
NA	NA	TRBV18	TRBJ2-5	TGTGCCAGCTCACCAGACCTCACGACGGGAGAGACCCAGTACTTC	CASSPDLTTGETQYF
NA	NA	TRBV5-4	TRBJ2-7	TGTGCCAGCAGCTTTAGCGCCCACGAGCAGTACTTC	CASSFSAHEQYF
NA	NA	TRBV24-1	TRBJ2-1	TGTGCCACCAGTGACTCTGACAGTCCTTCCTACAATGAGCAGTTCTTC	CATSDSDSPSYNEQFF
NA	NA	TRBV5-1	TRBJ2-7	TGCGCCAGCAGCTTTAGAATAGCTGACTACGAGCAGTACTTC	CASSFRIADYEQYF
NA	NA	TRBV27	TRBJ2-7	TGTGCCAGCGGTGACAGGTACGAGCAGTACTTC	CASGDRYEQYF
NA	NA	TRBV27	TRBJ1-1	TGTGCCAGCAGTTTATCGTTGGGGGGAACTGAAGCTTTCTTT	CASSLSLGGTEAFF